This T cell receptor (beta chain) was captured by sequencing in a study of blood T cell repertoires in COVID-19. Study background: PBMCs, B-cell-depleted T cells, or T cells were the source of the cDNA or gDNA that made up the material.

Sequencing was performed with immunoSEQ multiplex PCR; in TCRdb, only in-frame clones are kept and a portion is missing. The data hold about 200,000 clones, with 88% observed a single time. CDR3 length: 12 amino acids. V was clipped by 5 bases and J by 14 bases, with 16 bases between them. The germline V gene encodes CDR1 SGHTA and CDR2 FQGNSA. Sequencing was done on a sample of peripheral blood. This sequence joins TRBV7-2 and TRBJ2-1; D is possibly TRBD1 (6 bases). The TCR originated in a man between 18 and 29 years old with active or convalescent COVID-19. The CDR3 DNA is TGTGCCAGCAGCACCATACAGGGACCCAAGTTCTTC. Translated: CASSTIQGPKFF.